This TCR beta chain was sequenced for a study of OX40 agonist ivuxolimab in advanced cancers. Study information: Prior therapy, whether anti-PD-1, anti-PD-L1 or anti-CTLA-4, was allowed, and roughly 41% had some. Whole-study findings and limits: The antigen specificity of the peripheral T cells (those that were expanded) was not determined.

The CDR3 is made up of 14 amino acids. Trimming pared 7 bases from V and 6 bases from J, leaving 18 bases between. The germline V gene encodes CDR1 MNHEY and CDR2 SMNVEV (reference sequence). Comment on this clone: What it binds is not known.

Using immunoSEQ multiplex PCR, the repertoire was profiled, and TCRdb retains in-frame clones only, with some absent. This sample has tens of thousands of clones; 80% to 90% occur once, and the top ten carry roughly an eighth. The chain carries TRBV27 and TRBJ1-2; the D gene is possibly TRBD1 (6 bases). This specimen was CD4+ or CD8+ T cells sorted from blood, taken in a trial of the OX40 agonist ivuxolimab. The sequence came from an adult with an advanced solid tumor such as melanoma, head and neck, liver or kidney cancer. CDR3 coding DNA: TGTGCCAGCAAGCCCGTCCGGGGGGCCGATGGCTACACCTTC. Its translation is CASKPVRGADGYTF.